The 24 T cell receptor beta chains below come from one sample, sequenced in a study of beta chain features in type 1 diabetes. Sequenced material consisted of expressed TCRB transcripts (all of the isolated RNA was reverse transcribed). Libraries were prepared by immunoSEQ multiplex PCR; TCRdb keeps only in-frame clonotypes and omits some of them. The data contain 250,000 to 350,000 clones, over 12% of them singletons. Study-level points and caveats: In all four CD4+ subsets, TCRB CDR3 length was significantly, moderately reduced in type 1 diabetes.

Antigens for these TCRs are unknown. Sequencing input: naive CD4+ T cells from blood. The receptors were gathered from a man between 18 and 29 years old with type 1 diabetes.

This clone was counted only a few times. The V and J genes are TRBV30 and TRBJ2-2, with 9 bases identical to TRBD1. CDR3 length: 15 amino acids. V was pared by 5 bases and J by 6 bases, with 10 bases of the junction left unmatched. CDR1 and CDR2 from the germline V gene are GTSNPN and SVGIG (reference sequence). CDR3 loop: CAWDMGQGGAGELFF. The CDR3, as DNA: TGTGCCTGGGACATGGGACAGGGCGGCGCCGGGGAGCTGTTTTTT.

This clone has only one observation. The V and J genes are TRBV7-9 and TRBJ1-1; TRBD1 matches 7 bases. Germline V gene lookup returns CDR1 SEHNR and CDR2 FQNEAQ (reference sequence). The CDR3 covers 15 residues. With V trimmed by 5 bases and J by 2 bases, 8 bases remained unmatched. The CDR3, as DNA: TGTGCCAGCAGCCCTCGGGGACAGAGAAACACTGAAGCTTTCTTT. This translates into CASSPRGQRNTEAFF.

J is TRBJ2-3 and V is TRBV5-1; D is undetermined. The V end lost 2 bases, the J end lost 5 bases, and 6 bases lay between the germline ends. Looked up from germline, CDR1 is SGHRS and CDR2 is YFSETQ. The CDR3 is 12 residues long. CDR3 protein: CASSFLLDTQYF. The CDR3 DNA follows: TGCGCCAGCAGCTTCCTTCTAGATACGCAGTATTTT.

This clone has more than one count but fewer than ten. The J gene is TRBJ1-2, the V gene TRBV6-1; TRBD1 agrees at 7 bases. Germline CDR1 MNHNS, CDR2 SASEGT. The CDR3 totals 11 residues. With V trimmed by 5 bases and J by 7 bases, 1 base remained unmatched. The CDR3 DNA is TGTGCCAGCAGTCGGACAGGTGGCTACACCTTC. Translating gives CASSRTGGYTF.

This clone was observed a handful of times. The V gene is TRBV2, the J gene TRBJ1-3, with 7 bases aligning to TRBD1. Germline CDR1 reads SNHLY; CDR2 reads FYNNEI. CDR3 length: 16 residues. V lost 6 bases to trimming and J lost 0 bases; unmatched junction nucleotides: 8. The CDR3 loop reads CASREGASNSGNTIYF. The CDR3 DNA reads TGTGCCAGCAGAGAGGGGGCCAGTAACTCTGGAAACACCATATATTTT.

The CDR3 coding sequence is TGTGCCAGCAGCGGCCCGGGACTTCGTCCAAACAATGAGCAGTTCTTC. Translating gives CASSGPGLRPNNEQFF. This chain links TRBV7-2 with TRBJ2-1; a possible D gene is TRBD2 (6 bases). Germline CDR1 is SGHTA and CDR2 is FQGNSA. CDR3 size: 16 residues. Trimming stripped 5 bases from V and 5 bases from J, with 19 bases between.

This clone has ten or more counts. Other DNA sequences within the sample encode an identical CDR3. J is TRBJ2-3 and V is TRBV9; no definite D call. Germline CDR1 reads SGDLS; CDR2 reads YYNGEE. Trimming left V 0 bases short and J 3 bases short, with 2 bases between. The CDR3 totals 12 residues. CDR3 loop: CASSVATDTQYF. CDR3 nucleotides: TGTGCCAGCAGCGTAGCTACAGATACGCAGTATTTT.

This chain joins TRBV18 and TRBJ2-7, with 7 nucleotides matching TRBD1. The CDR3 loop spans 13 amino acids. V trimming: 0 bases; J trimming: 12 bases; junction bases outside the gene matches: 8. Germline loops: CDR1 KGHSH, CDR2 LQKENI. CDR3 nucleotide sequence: TGTGCCAGCTCACCACCGTCCGACAGGGCAAGGTACTTC. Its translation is CASSPPSDRARYF.

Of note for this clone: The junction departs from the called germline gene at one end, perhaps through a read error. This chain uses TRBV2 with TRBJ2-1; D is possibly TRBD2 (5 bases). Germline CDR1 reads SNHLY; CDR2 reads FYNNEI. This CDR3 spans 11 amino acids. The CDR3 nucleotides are TGTGCCTGCAGACGGGGTCCTGAGCAGTTCTTC. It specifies CACRRGPEQFF.

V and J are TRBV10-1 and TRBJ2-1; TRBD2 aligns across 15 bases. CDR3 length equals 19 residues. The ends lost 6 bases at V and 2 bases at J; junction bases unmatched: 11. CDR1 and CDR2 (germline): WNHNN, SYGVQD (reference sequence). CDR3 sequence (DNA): TGCGCCAGCAGCGATTCATGGACTAGCGGGAGGGCCACCTACAATGAGCAGTTCTTC. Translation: CASSDSWTSGRATYNEQFF.

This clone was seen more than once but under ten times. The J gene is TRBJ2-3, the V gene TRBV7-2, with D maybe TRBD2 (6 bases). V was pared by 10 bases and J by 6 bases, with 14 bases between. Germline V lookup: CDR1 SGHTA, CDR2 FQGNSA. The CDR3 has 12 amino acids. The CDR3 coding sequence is TGTGCCAAGTCGGGAGCAGGTGATACGCAGTATTTT. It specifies CAKSGAGDTQYF.

CDR3 sequence: CASSIQGDSGNTIYF. The CDR3 DNA sequence: TGTGCCAGCAGCATACAGGGCGACTCTGGAAACACCATATATTTT. The genes are TRBV7-9 and TRBJ1-3; a possible D gene is TRBD1 (6 bases). Germline values: CDR1 SEHNR, CDR2 FQNEAQ (reference sequence). The CDR3 runs 15 residues. Trimming took 5 bases from V and 0 from J, leaving 11 bases between them.

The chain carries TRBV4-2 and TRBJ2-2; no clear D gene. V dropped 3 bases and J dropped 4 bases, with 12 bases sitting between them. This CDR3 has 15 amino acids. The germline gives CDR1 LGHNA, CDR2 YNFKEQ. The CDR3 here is CASSHREGATGELFF. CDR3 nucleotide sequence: TGTGCCAGCAGCCATAGAGAAGGAGCCACCGGGGAGCTGTTTTTT.

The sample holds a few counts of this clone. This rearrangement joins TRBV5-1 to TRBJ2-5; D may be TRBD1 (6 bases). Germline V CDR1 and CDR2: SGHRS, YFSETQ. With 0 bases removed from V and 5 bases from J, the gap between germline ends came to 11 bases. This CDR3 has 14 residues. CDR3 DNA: TGCGCCAGCAGCTTGGGACAGGCAAGGGAGACCCAGTACTTC. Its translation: CASSLGQARETQYF. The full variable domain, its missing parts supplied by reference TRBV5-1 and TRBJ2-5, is KAGVTQTPRYLIKTRGQQVTLSCSPISGHRSVSWYQQTPGQGLQFLFEYFSETQRNKGNFPGRFSGRQFSNSRSEMNVSTLELGDSALYLCASSLGQARETQYFGPGTRLLVL.

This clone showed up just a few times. The CDR3: CASTERSQRDTQYF. The CDR3, as DNA: TGTGCCAGCACCGAGAGGTCCCAGAGGGATACGCAGTATTTT. The gene calls are TRBV6-5 and TRBJ2-3; D is undetermined. CDR3 length: 14 amino acids. The germline gives CDR1 MNHEY, CDR2 SVGAGI. Trimming shortened V by 7 bases and J by 6 bases, and 17 bases separated the two germline ends.

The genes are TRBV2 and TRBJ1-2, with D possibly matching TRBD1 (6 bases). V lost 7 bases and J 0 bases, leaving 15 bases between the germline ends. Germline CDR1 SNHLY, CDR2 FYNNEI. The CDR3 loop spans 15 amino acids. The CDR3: CASTPDRMTNYGYTF. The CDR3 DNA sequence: TGTGCCAGCACTCCAGACAGGATGACTAACTATGGCTACACCTTC.

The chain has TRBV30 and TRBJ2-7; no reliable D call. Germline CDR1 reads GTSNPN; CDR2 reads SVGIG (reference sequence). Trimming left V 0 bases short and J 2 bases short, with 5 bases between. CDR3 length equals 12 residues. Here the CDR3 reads CAWSVLPYEQYF. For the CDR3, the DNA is TGTGCCTGGAGTGTTCTCCCCTACGAGCAGTACTTC.

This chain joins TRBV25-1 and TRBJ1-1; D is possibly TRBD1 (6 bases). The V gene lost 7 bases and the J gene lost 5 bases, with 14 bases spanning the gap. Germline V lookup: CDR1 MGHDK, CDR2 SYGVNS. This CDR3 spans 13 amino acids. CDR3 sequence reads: CASKARGWTEAFF. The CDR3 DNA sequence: TGTGCCAGCAAAGCCAGGGGTTGGACTGAAGCTTTCTTT. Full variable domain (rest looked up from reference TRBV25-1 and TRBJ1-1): EADIYQTPRYLVIGTGKKITLECSQTMGHDKMYWYQQDPGMELHLIHYSYGVNSTEKGDLSSESTVSRIRTEHFPLTLESARPSHTSQYLCASKARGWTEAFFGQGTRLTVV.

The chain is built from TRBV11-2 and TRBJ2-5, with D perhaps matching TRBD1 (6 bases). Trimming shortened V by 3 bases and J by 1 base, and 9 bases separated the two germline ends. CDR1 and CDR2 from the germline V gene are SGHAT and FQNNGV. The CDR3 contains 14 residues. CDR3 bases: TGTGCCAGCAGCTTCACAGGGAGCCAAGAGACCCAGTACTTC. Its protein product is CASSFTGSQETQYF.

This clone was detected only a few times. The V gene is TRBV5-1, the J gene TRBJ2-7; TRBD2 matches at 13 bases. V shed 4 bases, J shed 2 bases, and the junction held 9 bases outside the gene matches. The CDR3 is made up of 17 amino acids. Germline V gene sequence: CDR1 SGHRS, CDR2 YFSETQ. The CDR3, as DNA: TGCGCCAGCAGCACCCGGACTAGCGGGGGCCCACCCTACGAGCAGTACTTC. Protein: CASSTRTSGGPPYEQYF.

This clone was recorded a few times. The CDR3 DNA is TGCGCCAGCAGCTTGAGCGACGGCCTCTATGGCTACACCTTC. Translating gives CASSLSDGLYGYTF. The rearrangement uses TRBV5-1 and TRBJ1-2; unclear D gene. The germline V gene encodes CDR1 SGHRS and CDR2 YFSETQ. The CDR3 consists of 14 residues. V was trimmed by 1 base and J by 4 bases, leaving 11 bases between them. Combining the CDR3 with reference TRBV5-1 and TRBJ1-2 gives the whole variable domain KAGVTQTPRYLIKTRGQQVTLSCSPISGHRSVSWYQQTPGQGLQFLFEYFSETQRNKGNFPGRFSGRQFSNSRSEMNVSTLELGDSALYLCASSLSDGLYGYTFGSGTRLTVV.

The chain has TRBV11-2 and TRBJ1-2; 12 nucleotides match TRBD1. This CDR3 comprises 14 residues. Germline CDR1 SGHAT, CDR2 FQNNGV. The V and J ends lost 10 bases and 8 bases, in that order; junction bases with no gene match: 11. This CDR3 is CATEPGQGARGYTF. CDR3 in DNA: TGTGCCACCGAGCCGGGACAGGGGGCGCGCGGCTACACCTTC. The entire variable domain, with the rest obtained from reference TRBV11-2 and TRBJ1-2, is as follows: EAGVAQSPRYKIIEKRQSVAFWCNPISGHATLYWYQQILGQGPKLLIQFQNNGVVDDSQLPKDRFSAERLKGVDSTLKIQPAKLEDSAVYLCATEPGQGARGYTFGSGTRLTVV.

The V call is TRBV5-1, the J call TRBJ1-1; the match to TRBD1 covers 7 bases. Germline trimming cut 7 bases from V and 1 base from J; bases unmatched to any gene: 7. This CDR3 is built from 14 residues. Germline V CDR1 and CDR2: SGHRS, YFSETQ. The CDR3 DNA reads TGCGCCAGCTCTCTCCGGGACAGGAACACTGAAGCTTTCTTT. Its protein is CASSLRDRNTEAFF.

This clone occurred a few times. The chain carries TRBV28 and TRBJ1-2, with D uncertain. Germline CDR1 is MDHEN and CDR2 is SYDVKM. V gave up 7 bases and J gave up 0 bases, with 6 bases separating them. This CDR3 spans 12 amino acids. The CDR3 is CASTNPNYGYTF. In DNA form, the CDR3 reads TGTGCCAGCACCAATCCTAACTATGGCTACACCTTC.